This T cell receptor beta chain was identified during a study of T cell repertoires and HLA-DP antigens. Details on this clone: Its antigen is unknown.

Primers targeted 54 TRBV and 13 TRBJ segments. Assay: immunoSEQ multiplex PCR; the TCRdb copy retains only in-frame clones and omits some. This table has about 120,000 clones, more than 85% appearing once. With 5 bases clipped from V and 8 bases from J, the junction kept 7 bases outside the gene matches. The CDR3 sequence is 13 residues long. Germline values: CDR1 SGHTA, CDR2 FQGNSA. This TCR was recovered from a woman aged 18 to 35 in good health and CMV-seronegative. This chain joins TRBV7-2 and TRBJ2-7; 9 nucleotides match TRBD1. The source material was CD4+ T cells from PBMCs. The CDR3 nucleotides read TGTGCCAGCAGCGCGAGGACAGGGGATAAGCAGTACGTC. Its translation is CASSARTGDKQYV.